A selection of T cell receptor beta chains follows, all from one sample in a study of T cell responses to AZD1222 COVID-19 vaccine. TCRdb's table, derived via immunoSEQ multiplex PCR, lists solely in-frame clones and lacks some. The top ten hold 5.1% of the sample, which has around 160,000 clones, roughly 94% seen once. Sequencing was performed on peripheral blood, taken 28 days after the second AZD1222 dose. These TCRs come from an adult who received the AZD1222 COVID-19 vaccine. CDR3s include the opening cysteine and the closing phenylalanine or tryptophan. The D gene is left open where the match is weak. Not every row has a clone size; where given, it reads once, few, many or a size class.

abundance	d_gene	v_gene	j_gene	CDR3nt	CDR3aa
few	TRBD1	TRBV4-3	TRBJ2-7	TGCGCCAGCAGCCGATACCGGGACAGGGAATCCTACGAGCAGTACTTC	CASSRYRDRESYEQYF
.	.	TRBV28	TRBJ1-1	TGTGCCAGCAGTTTTTTCGGCAGTCTTGAAGCTTTCTTT	CASSFFGSLEAFF
.	.	TRBV12-3/TRBV12-4	TRBJ1-5	TGTGCCAGCAGTCTCAATAGCAATCAGCCCCAGCATTTT	CASSLNSNQPQHF
.	.	TRBV6-5	TRBJ1-1	TGTGCCAGCAATGTCTTTCGGGGGGTGGGGACTGAAGCTTTCTTT	CASNVFRGVGTEAFF
few	.	TRBV28	TRBJ1-5	TGTGCCAGCAGACCCGCAGGTTTTCAGCCCCAGCATTTT	CASRPAGFQPQHF
.	.	TRBV7-9	TRBJ1-2	TGTGCCAGCAGCTTAGGGGGGGCCGCACGACCCTATGGCTACACCTTC	CASSLGGAARPYGYTF
.	.	TRBV5-1	TRBJ2-7	TGCGCCAGCAGCCGTTCGGGTGGGATCTACGAGCAGTACTTC	CASSRSGGIYEQYF
.	.	TRBV6-6	TRBJ2-3	TGTGCCAGCAGTTCTAGAAAGACTAGCACAGATACGCAGTATTTT	CASSSRKTSTDTQYF
once	.	TRBV28	TRBJ2-2	TGTGCCAGCAGCAAATCTACCGGGGAGCTGTTTTTT	CASSKSTGELFF
.	.	TRBV6-5	TRBJ2-7	TGTGCCAGCAGTTACCTCGCGGGGACCTACGAGCAGTACTTC	CASSYLAGTYEQYF
once	.	TRBV7-8	TRBJ1-2	TGTGCCAGCAGCTACGGGGGCTATGGCTACACCTTC	CASSYGGYGYTF
.	.	TRBV5-1	TRBJ2-7	TGCGCCAGCAGCATTAAACCAGAGGTTTCTAGCTACGAGCAGTACTTC	CASSIKPEVSSYEQYF
.	TRBD1	TRBV15	TRBJ1-2	TGTGCCACCAGCAGTTACAGGGGTAACTATGGCTACACCTTC	CATSSYRGNYGYTF
once	TRBD2	TRBV2	TRBJ2-5	TGTGCCAGCAGTTATCGGGGGGTAGCGGGAGGGCAAGAGACCCAGTACTTC	CASSYRGVAGGQETQYF
.	.	TRBV23-1	TRBJ1-3	TGCGCCAGCACTTGGGGCGGGGCGGACACCATATATTTT	CASTWGGADTIYF
.	.	TRBV4-3	TRBJ1-4	TGCGCCAGCAGCCAAGAATCGGACACTGCAACTAATGAAAAACTGTTTTTT	CASSQESDTATNEKLFF
.	.	TRBV18	TRBJ1-6	TGTGCCAGCTCACCTGGGGCCGGTTCACCCCTCCACTTT	CASSPGAGSPLHF
.	TRBD2	TRBV10-3	TRBJ2-7	TGTGCCATCAGTGAGGGGCCTAGCGGGAGGTCGTACGAGCAGTACTTC	CAISEGPSGRSYEQYF
.	TRBD1	TRBV30	TRBJ1-5	TGTGCCTGGAGTGGGGGGACAGCTAGCAATCAGCCCCAGCATTTT	CAWSGGTASNQPQHF
.	TRBD1	TRBV3-1/TRBV3-2	TRBJ1-3	TGTGCCAGCAGCCAAAAAACAGGGGAGAGGGGCACCATATATTTT	CASSQKTGERGTIYF
.	.	TRBV9	TRBJ1-1	TGTGCCAGCAGCGTAGAGTTAGGGACTGAAGCTTTCTTT	CASSVELGTEAFF
.	.	TRBV10-3	TRBJ1-5	TGTGCCATCAGTGATGTGAGTAACAATCAGCCCCAGCATTTT	CAISDVSNNQPQHF
.	TRBD1	TRBV4-2	TRBJ1-6	TGTGCCAGCAGCCAAGATGGGACAGGGCGCAATTCACCCCTCCACTTT	CASSQDGTGRNSPLHF
.	TRBD2	TRBV7-6	TRBJ2-7	TGTGCCAGCAGCCCCGCTAGGACTAGCCACCTCGAGCAGTACTTC	CASSPARTSHLEQYF
.	.	TRBV18	TRBJ1-2	TGTGCCAGCTCACCACAGGGGGCTAACTATGGCTACACCTTC	CASSPQGANYGYTF
.	.	TRBV30	TRBJ2-5	TGTGCCTGGAGTATGGGCTTAGAAGAGACCCAGTACTTC	CAWSMGLEETQYF
.	.	TRBV15	TRBJ1-2	TGTGCCACCAGTCCCGGCGACCAGCGGGTCGGTGGCTACACCTTC	CATSPGDQRVGGYTF
.	.	TRBV30	TRBJ1-5	TGTGCCTGGAGTGTATCGACCTATAATCAGCCCCAGCATTTT	CAWSVSTYNQPQHF
.	.	TRBV12-3/TRBV12-4	TRBJ1-1	TGTGCCAGCAGTTATATGAACACTGAAGCTTTCTTT	CASSYMNTEAFF
.	.	TRBV28	TRBJ1-4	TGTGCCAGCGGGGGTAGGGGTTACGAAAAACTGTTTTTT	CASGGRGYEKLFF
.	TRBD1	TRBV6-5	TRBJ2-7	TGTGCCAGCAGTTCTCCGGACAGGGCCGAGCAGTACTTC	CASSSPDRAEQYF
.	TRBD1	TRBV29-1	TRBJ2-7	TGCAGCGTTGGGGACAGCGAGCAGTACTTC	CSVGDSEQYF
.	.	TRBV3-1/TRBV3-2	TRBJ1-2	TGTGCCAGCAGCCAAGATCACGGAGTCTATGGCTACACCTTC	CASSQDHGVYGYTF
.	.	TRBV4-3	TRBJ1-1	TGCGCCAGCAGCCCCCTGGGAGCGAACACTGAAGCTTTCTTT	CASSPLGANTEAFF
.	.	TRBV7-6	TRBJ2-1	TGTGCCAGCAGTCATAGTCAAGCGGCCTACAATGAGCAGTTCTTC	CASSHSQAAYNEQFF
.	.	TRBV4-1	TRBJ2-1	TGCGCCAGCAGCCCAGGAAGAAACAGGGGAGGCTACAATGAGCAGTTCTTC	CASSPGRNRGGYNEQFF
once	TRBD2	TRBV7-8	TRBJ2-7	TGTGCCAGCAGCTTACGACTAGCGGGCCCCTACGAGCAGTACTTC	CASSLRLAGPYEQYF
.	TRBD2	TRBV5-1	TRBJ2-5	TGCGCCAGCAGCTTCGGCCACTCCGGGGGGGAGACCCAGTACTTC	CASSFGHSGGETQYF
.	.	TRBV30	TRBJ1-2	TGTGCCTGGAGGGCAGGCCTTGGAGGCTACACCTTC	CAWRAGLGGYTF
.	.	TRBV12-3/TRBV12-4	TRBJ1-1	TGTGCCAGCAGTTTGGGGATACGGGCTGAAGCTTTCTTT	CASSLGIRAEAFF
.	.	TRBV7-8	TRBJ1-2	TGTGCCAGCAGCTTAGGAGGCGCAGGGCTTAACTATGGCTACACCTTC	CASSLGGAGLNYGYTF
.	.	TRBV5-1	TRBJ1-3	TGCGCCAGCAGCCCGGTCGGCTCTGGAAACACCATATATTTT	CASSPVGSGNTIYF
once	.	TRBV5-5	TRBJ2-1	TGTGCCAGCAGCTTGGTATACCGGCAGGGTAACTACAATGAGCAGTTCTTC	CASSLVYRQGNYNEQFF
.	.	TRBV19	TRBJ2-2	TGTGCCAGTAGTATAGTGGCTAGCAGCACCGGGGAGCTGTTTTTT	CASSIVASSTGELFF
.	.	TRBV28	TRBJ1-1	TGTGCCAGCAGTTTCCCGGCCTCCCCCGGCACTGAAGCTTTCTTT	CASSFPASPGTEAFF
once	.	TRBV19	TRBJ1-1	TGTGCCAGTAGTGTTATTGTTGACTACGGGGGTAGAGGCACTGAAGCTTTCTTT	CASSVIVDYGGRGTEAFF
.	.	TRBV13	TRBJ1-2	TGTGCCAGCAGCCACCTGGGCGCCGGGAGGGCCTATGGCTACACCTTC	CASSHLGAGRAYGYTF
.	.	TRBV19	TRBJ1-1	TGTGCTAGTGGGGCTGGGGAATATGAAGCTTTCTTT	CASGAGEYEAFF